This T cell receptor (beta chain) was retrieved from a study of OX40 agonist ivuxolimab in advanced cancers. V lost 2 bases to trimming and J lost 5 bases, with 9 bases between them. There are 13 residues in the CDR3. CDR1 is SNHLY and CDR2 is FYNNEI in the germline V gene. Study results and caveats: Antigen specificity was not determined for the expanded peripheral T cells. On average, a greater number of expanded clones characterised CD8+ T cells relative to CD4+.

Points on this clone: Antigen unknown.

Sequencing was performed with immunoSEQ multiplex PCR; in TCRdb, only in-frame clones are kept and a portion is missing. The data hold over 55,000 clones, with just over 90% observed a single time. The sample in question was CD4+ or CD8+ T cells sorted from blood, obtained in a trial of the OX40 agonist ivuxolimab. The sequence derives from an adult with an advanced solid tumor such as melanoma, head and neck, liver or kidney cancer. This chain links TRBV2 with TRBJ2-5, with a weak D call TRBD2 (6 bases). The CDR3 coding sequence is TGTGCCAGCAGTGAATGGGGGGAGGAGACCCAGTACTTC. This gives the protein CASSEWGEETQYF.